The rows below give T cell receptor beta chains drawn from one sample of a study of T-cell reconstitution after alpha-beta-depleted transplantation in children. One entry per CDR3 protein results from TCRdb running MiXCR on the PCR reads. The table has nearly 3,000 distinct CDR3 sequences, around 20% seen once. Sample: PBMCs, mostly from graft donor cells, taken 60 days after TCRalphabeta/CD19-depleted stem cell transplant. These receptors were collected from a female patient aged 10 to 17 who had a stem cell transplant for acute lymphoblastic leukemia, so the T cells may come from the graft donor. Both conserved end residues are part of each CDR3. A D gene is named only where the DNA matches it firmly. Some rows mark clone size as missing; the rest say once, few, many or name a class of expanded clone.

j_gene: TRBJ1-2
d_gene: .
abundance: many
len: 15
v_gene: TRBV6-5
CDR3aa: CASRYPLTGGGGYTF
CDR3nt: TGTGCCAGCAGATATCCTTTGACAGGAGGGGGAGGCTACACCTTC

j_gene: TRBJ2-3
d_gene: TRBD2
abundance: many
len: 13
v_gene: TRBV7-8
CDR3aa: CATLAGLTDTQYF
CDR3nt: TGTGCTACCCTAGCGGGACTTACAGATACGCAGTATTTT

j_gene: TRBJ1-2
d_gene: .
abundance: many
len: 15
v_gene: TRBV9
CDR3aa: CASSGGRRTTHGYTF
CDR3nt: TGTGCCAGCAGCGGGGGGAGGAGGACAACCCACGGCTACACCTTC

j_gene: TRBJ1-1
d_gene: TRBD1
abundance: medium-sized
len: 17
v_gene: TRBV6-5
CDR3aa: CASSHRQGALSVTEAFF
CDR3nt: TGTGCCAGCAGTCACAGACAGGGGGCGCTGAGTGTTACTGAAGCTTTCTTT

j_gene: TRBJ1-2
d_gene: .
abundance: many
len: 14
v_gene: TRBV21-1
CDR3aa: CASSTGHSGYGYTF
CDR3nt: TGTGCCAGCAGCACCGGACACTCGGGCTATGGCTACACCTTC

j_gene: TRBJ1-5
d_gene: .
abundance: medium-sized
len: 16
v_gene: TRBV7-9
CDR3aa: CASSLALGGFGQPQHF
CDR3nt: TGTGCCAGCAGCTTAGCGCTCGGAGGGTTTGGGCAGCCCCAGCATTTT

j_gene: TRBJ1-2
d_gene: .
abundance: large
len: 13
v_gene: TRBV29-1
CDR3aa: CSVEDRPNSGYTF
CDR3nt: TGCAGCGTTGAAGATCGTCCAAACTCTGGCTACACCTTC

j_gene: TRBJ2-3
d_gene: TRBD2
abundance: many
len: 17
v_gene: TRBV6-2/TRBV6-3
CDR3aa: CASSYFWTSVSTDTQYF
CDR3nt: TGTGCCAGCAGTTACTTCTGGACTAGCGTCAGCACAGATACGCAGTATTTT

j_gene: TRBJ2-7
d_gene: .
abundance: large
len: 14
v_gene: TRBV20-1
CDR3aa: CSAHPSGLLYEQYF
CDR3nt: TGCAGTGCTCATCCCTCGGGGCTTCTTTACGAGCAGTACTTC

j_gene: TRBJ2-3
d_gene: .
abundance: many
len: 15
v_gene: TRBV7-9
CDR3aa: CASSLTASPGDTQYF
CDR3nt: TGTGCCAGCAGCTTAACGGCCTCCCCCGGGGATACGCAGTATTTT

j_gene: TRBJ2-2
d_gene: TRBD2
abundance: many
len: 20
v_gene: TRBV6-1
CDR3aa: CASSETLAGVASHPRGELFF
CDR3nt: TGTGCCAGCAGTGAAACCCTAGCGGGGGTGGCCTCCCATCCGAGAGGGGAGCTGTTTTTT

j_gene: TRBJ2-2
d_gene: .
abundance: large
len: 15
v_gene: TRBV7-9
CDR3aa: CASRPSGMGTGELFF
CDR3nt: TGTGCCAGCAGGCCATCGGGCATGGGCACCGGGGAGCTGTTTTTT

j_gene: TRBJ1-2
d_gene: TRBD1
abundance: large
len: 13
v_gene: TRBV5-1
CDR3aa: CASSLDRGRGYTF
CDR3nt: TGCGCCAGCAGCTTGGACAGGGGGCGAGGCTACACCTTC

j_gene: TRBJ2-1
d_gene: .
abundance: many
len: 18
v_gene: TRBV5-1
CDR3aa: CASSLERGPRNLRDEQFF
CDR3nt: TGCGCCAGCAGCTTGGAACGCGGGCCACGAAACCTACGCGATGAGCAGTTCTTC

j_gene: TRBJ2-1
d_gene: TRBD1
abundance: .
len: 15
v_gene: TRBV7-9
CDR3aa: CASSLLGTGRNEQFF
CDR3nt: TGTGCCAGCAGCTTACTCGGGACAGGGAGGAATGAGCAGTTCTTC

j_gene: TRBJ1-1
d_gene: .
abundance: medium-sized
len: 14
v_gene: TRBV7-9
CDR3aa: CASTSRRPNTEAFF
CDR3nt: TGTGCCAGCACCTCCCGGCGACCGAACACTGAAGCTTTCTTT

j_gene: TRBJ2-1
d_gene: .
abundance: many
len: 14
v_gene: TRBV5-1
CDR3aa: CASRPGLSYNEQFF
CDR3nt: TGCGCCAGCAGACCAGGGCTTTCCTACAATGAGCAGTTCTTC

j_gene: TRBJ2-7
d_gene: TRBD1
abundance: medium-sized
len: 13
v_gene: TRBV25-1
CDR3aa: CASRWAGGHEQYF
CDR3nt: TGTGCCAGCAGGTGGGCAGGGGGACACGAGCAGTACTTC

j_gene: TRBJ2-7
d_gene: .
abundance: many
len: 15
v_gene: TRBV18
CDR3aa: CASSLKQGGAYEQYF
CDR3nt: TGTGCCAGCTCACTGAAACAGGGCGGGGCCTACGAGCAGTACTTC

j_gene: TRBJ1-3
d_gene: .
abundance: medium-sized
len: 14
v_gene: TRBV29-1
CDR3aa: CSVGTAHSGNTIYF
CDR3nt: TGCAGCGTTGGGACAGCACATTCTGGAAACACCATATATTTT

j_gene: TRBJ1-4
d_gene: TRBD1
abundance: medium-sized
len: 17
v_gene: TRBV29-1
CDR3aa: CSVEDPLDRGKNEKLFF
CDR3nt: TGCAGCGTTGAAGATCCTTTGGACAGGGGGAAGAATGAAAAACTGTTTTTT

j_gene: TRBJ2-7
d_gene: TRBD2
abundance: many
len: 16
v_gene: TRBV6-1
CDR3aa: CASRKLAGGSSYEQYF
CDR3nt: TGTGCCAGCAGAAAACTAGCGGGAGGGAGCTCCTACGAGCAGTACTTC

j_gene: TRBJ2-6
d_gene: .
abundance: medium-sized
len: 14
v_gene: TRBV11-2
CDR3aa: CASSSYSGANVLTF
CDR3nt: TGTGCCAGCAGCTCGTACTCTGGGGCCAACGTCCTGACTTTC

j_gene: TRBJ2-5
d_gene: TRBD1
abundance: .
len: 15
v_gene: TRBV10-3
CDR3aa: CAISGGDREQETQYF
CDR3nt: TGTGCCATCAGTGGAGGGGACAGGGAACAAGAGACCCAGTACTTC

j_gene: TRBJ1-2
d_gene: .
abundance: medium-sized
len: 13
v_gene: TRBV6-5
CDR3aa: CASSYSGSYGYTF
CDR3nt: TGTGCCAGCAGTTACTCGGGGAGCTATGGCTACACCTTC

j_gene: TRBJ2-5
d_gene: .
abundance: many
len: 16
v_gene: TRBV7-3
CDR3aa: CASSLRKSQGDETQYF
CDR3nt: TGTGCCAGCAGCTTAAGAAAGTCGCAGGGCGACGAGACCCAGTACTTC

j_gene: TRBJ2-4
d_gene: .
abundance: .
len: 13
v_gene: TRBV2
CDR3aa: CASSDNGGDIQYF
CDR3nt: TGTGCCAGCAGTGATAATGGGGGTGACATTCAGTACTTC

j_gene: TRBJ2-5
d_gene: .
abundance: .
len: 13
v_gene: TRBV2
CDR3aa: CASSGEWQETQYF
CDR3nt: TGTGCCAGCAGTGGGGAATGGCAAGAGACCCAGTACTTC

j_gene: TRBJ2-2
d_gene: .
abundance: .
len: 15
v_gene: TRBV6-1
CDR3aa: CASSVEYRAAGELFF
CDR3nt: TGTGCCAGCTCGGTGGAATACAGGGCAGCCGGGGAGCTGTTTTTT

j_gene: TRBJ2-6
d_gene: .
abundance: many
len: 22
v_gene: TRBV4-2
CDR3aa: CASSRLRGDRVLRFSGANVLTF
CDR3nt: TGTGCCAGCAGCCGTCTTCGAGGGGACCGCGTGTTACGATTCTCTGGGGCCAACGTCCTGACTTTC

j_gene: TRBJ1-1
d_gene: .
abundance: many
len: 13
v_gene: TRBV7-9
CDR3aa: CASSLFWDTEAFF
CDR3nt: TGTGCCAGCAGCCTCTTTTGGGACACTGAAGCTTTCTTT

j_gene: TRBJ2-1
d_gene: TRBD1
abundance: many
len: 13
v_gene: TRBV30
CDR3aa: CAWTGTGGFEQFF
CDR3nt: TGTGCCTGGACCGGGACAGGGGGCTTTGAGCAGTTCTTC

j_gene: TRBJ2-7
d_gene: .
abundance: many
len: 11
v_gene: TRBV7-9
CDR3aa: CASSLGTEQYF
CDR3nt: TGTGCCAGCAGCTTAGGCACCGAGCAGTACTTC

j_gene: TRBJ2-1
d_gene: TRBD2
abundance: .
len: 17
v_gene: TRBV5-1
CDR3aa: CASSFGTSGRDYNEQFF
CDR3nt: TGCGCCAGCAGCTTTGGGACTAGCGGGAGAGACTACAATGAGCAGTTCTTC

j_gene: TRBJ1-1
d_gene: .
abundance: medium-sized
len: 13
v_gene: TRBV28
CDR3aa: CASSRGVNTEAFF
CDR3nt: TGTGCCAGCAGCCGAGGGGTGAACACTGAAGCTTTCTTT

j_gene: TRBJ2-3
d_gene: TRBD2
abundance: many
len: 15
v_gene: TRBV7-9
CDR3aa: CASSLESSGRVAQYF
CDR3nt: TGTGCCAGCAGCTTAGAGAGTAGCGGGAGAGTTGCGCAGTATTTT

j_gene: TRBJ1-5
d_gene: .
abundance: many
len: 14
v_gene: TRBV19
CDR3aa: CASSIRVSNQPQHF
CDR3nt: TGTGCCAGTAGTATAAGGGTAAGCAATCAGCCCCAGCATTTT

j_gene: TRBJ2-1
d_gene: TRBD2
abundance: few
len: 15
v_gene: TRBV3-1
CDR3aa: CASSQIAGGYNEQFF
CDR3nt: TGTGCCAGCAGCCAAATAGCGGGGGGCTACAATGAGCAGTTCTTC

j_gene: TRBJ1-5
d_gene: .
abundance: medium-sized
len: 12
v_gene: TRBV7-9
CDR3aa: CASSSVNQPQHF
CDR3nt: TGTGCCAGCAGCTCAGTAAATCAGCCCCAGCATTTT

j_gene: TRBJ2-7
d_gene: .
abundance: .
len: 17
v_gene: TRBV5-6
CDR3aa: CASSPSGKGGVGYEQYF
CDR3nt: TGTGCCAGCAGCCCTAGCGGAAAAGGGGGGGTCGGGTACGAGCAGTATTTC

j_gene: TRBJ2-3
d_gene: .
abundance: many
len: 14
v_gene: TRBV29-1
CDR3aa: CSVGGGLSTDTQYF
CDR3nt: TGCAGCGTTGGCGGGGGCCTAAGCACAGATACGCAGTATTTT

j_gene: TRBJ1-4
d_gene: TRBD1
abundance: many
len: 14
v_gene: TRBV2
CDR3aa: CASRAGTGDEKLFF
CDR3nt: TGTGCCAGCAGGGCCGGGACAGGGGATGAAAAACTGTTTTTT

j_gene: TRBJ1-5
d_gene: TRBD1
abundance: medium-sized
len: 15
v_gene: TRBV5-1
CDR3aa: CASSRTGEGGQPQHF
CDR3nt: TGCGCCAGCAGCCGCACAGGGGAGGGAGGCCAGCCCCAGCATTTT

j_gene: TRBJ2-5
d_gene: TRBD2
abundance: medium-sized
len: 16
v_gene: TRBV7-9
CDR3aa: CASSLGLAGLQETQYF
CDR3nt: TGTGCCAGCAGCCTCGGACTAGCGGGCCTCCAAGAGACCCAGTACTTC

j_gene: TRBJ2-1
d_gene: .
abundance: many
len: 15
v_gene: TRBV7-2
CDR3aa: CASSFNSGVYNEQFF
CDR3nt: TGTGCCAGCAGCTTTAATAGCGGAGTATACAATGAGCAGTTCTTC

j_gene: TRBJ2-1
d_gene: TRBD1
abundance: .
len: 14
v_gene: TRBV7-2
CDR3aa: CASSLWDRVHEQFF
CDR3nt: TGTGCCAGCAGCCTATGGGACAGGGTCCATGAGCAGTTCTTC